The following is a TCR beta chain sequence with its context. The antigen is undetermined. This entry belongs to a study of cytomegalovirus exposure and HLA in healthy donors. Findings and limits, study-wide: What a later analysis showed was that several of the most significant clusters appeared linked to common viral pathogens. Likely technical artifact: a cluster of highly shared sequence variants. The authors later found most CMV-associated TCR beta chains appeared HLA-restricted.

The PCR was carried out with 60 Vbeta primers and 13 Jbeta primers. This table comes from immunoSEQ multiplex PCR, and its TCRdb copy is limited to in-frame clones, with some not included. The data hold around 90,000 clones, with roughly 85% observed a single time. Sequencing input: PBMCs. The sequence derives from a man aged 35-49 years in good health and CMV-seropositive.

The CDR3 sequence is CASRVGMREGFNEQFF. DNA of the CDR3: TGTGCCAGCAGGGTGGGAATGCGGGAGGGGTTTAATGAGCAGTTCTTC. The chain recombines TRBV6-6 with TRBJ2-1; 9 bases align to TRBD2. Trimming removed 6 bases from V and 7 bases from J; junction bases left unmatched: 13. Germline V gene sequence: CDR1 MNHNY, CDR2 SVGAGI (reference sequence). The CDR3 covers 16 residues.